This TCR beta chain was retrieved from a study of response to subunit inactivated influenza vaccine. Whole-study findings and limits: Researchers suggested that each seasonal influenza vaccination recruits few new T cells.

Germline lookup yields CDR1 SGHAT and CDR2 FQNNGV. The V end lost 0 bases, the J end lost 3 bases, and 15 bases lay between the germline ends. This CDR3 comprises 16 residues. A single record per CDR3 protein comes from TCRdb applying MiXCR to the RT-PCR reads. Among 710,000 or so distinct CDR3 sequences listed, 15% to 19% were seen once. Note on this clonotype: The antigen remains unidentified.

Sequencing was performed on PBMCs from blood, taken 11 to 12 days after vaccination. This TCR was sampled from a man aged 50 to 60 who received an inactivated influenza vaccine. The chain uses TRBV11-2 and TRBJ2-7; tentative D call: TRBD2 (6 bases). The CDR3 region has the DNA TGTGCCAGCAGCTTAGATAACGGACTACGAAGCTACGAGCAGTACTTC. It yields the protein CASSLDNGLRSYEQYF.